This is a list of T cell receptor beta chains from one sample in a study of T cell responses to AZD1222 COVID-19 vaccine. Libraries were prepared by immunoSEQ multiplex PCR; TCRdb keeps only in-frame clonotypes and omits some of them. The table lists some 130,000 clones, just under 95% of them singletons. The sequences come from peripheral blood, collected 28 days after the second AZD1222 dose. All receptors derive from an adult who received the AZD1222 COVID-19 vaccine. CDR3s include the opening cysteine and the closing phenylalanine or tryptophan. D genes are given only for firm matches.

V	length	J	D	CDR3	DNA
TRBV6-6	14	TRBJ1-3	TRBD1	CASSPTGSGNTIYF	TGTGCCAGCAGCCCGACAGGGTCTGGAAACACCATATATTTT
TRBV18	16	TRBJ1-6	NA	CASSPAFGQPRSPLHF	TGTGCCAGCTCACCAGCATTTGGGCAGCCGAGGTCACCCCTCCACTTT
TRBV2	15	TRBJ2-1	TRBD2	CASHVGTSSYNEQFF	TGTGCCAGCCATGTGGGGACTAGCTCCTACAATGAGCAGTTCTTC
TRBV7-3	18	TRBJ1-5	TRBD1	CASSLTRRDRESNQPQHF	TGTGCCAGCAGCCTAACACGTAGGGACAGGGAGAGCAATCAGCCCCAGCATTTT
TRBV9	18	TRBJ2-5	NA	CASSVAGTPAQFFGTQYF	TGTGCCAGCAGCGTAGCCGGGACCCCCGCACAATTTTTTGGGACCCAGTACTTC
TRBV14	16	TRBJ2-7	NA	CASSQEEDTSSYEQYF	TGTGCCAGCAGCCAAGAGGAGGACACAAGCTCCTACGAGCAGTACTTC
TRBV24-1	15	TRBJ1-2	NA	CATSDLDGTLYGYTF	TGTGCCACCAGTGACCTGGATGGGACCCTTTATGGCTACACCTTC
TRBV2	12	TRBJ1-2	NA	CASLHRSNGYTF	TGTGCCAGCTTACACAGGTCAAATGGCTACACCTTC
TRBV5-1	17	TRBJ1-2	TRBD1	CASSLSVPGQAPYGYTF	TGCGCCAGCAGCTTGTCTGTACCCGGACAGGCCCCCTATGGCTACACCTTC
TRBV18	15	TRBJ1-6	NA	CASSPGGAENSPLHF	TGTGCCAGCTCACCAGGGGGGGCAGAGAATTCACCCCTCCACTTT
TRBV5-4	15	TRBJ1-2	NA	CASSSSDGVAYGYTF	TGTGCCAGCAGCTCGTCGGACGGGGTCGCCTATGGCTACACCTTC